These 12 T cell receptor beta chains share one sample of origin, sequenced in a study of T cells in Graves' hyperthyroidism and ophthalmopathy. RNA transcripts yielded amplified TCR beta CDR3 regions. A first-round RT-PCR of the TCR CDR3 used the HTBI primer set. In TCRdb, the multiplex PCR reads were re-called with MiXCR into one record per CDR3 protein. Of nearly 600,000 distinct CDR3 sequences listed, roughly 13% were seen once; the top ten hold roughly 5.7%. Sequenced input: blood. The receptors shown here come from a woman in her twenties or thirties with Graves' hyperthyroidism that later progressed to Graves' ophthalmopathy.

The chain employs TRBV10-3 and TRBJ1-6; D unclear. This CDR3 is built from 12 residues. Trimming cost V 7 bases and J 10 bases, with 11 bases left between them. Germline values: CDR1 ENHRY, CDR2 SYGVKD. The CDR3 DNA follows: TGTGCCATCAACCAGGAAGGGTCACCCCTCCACTTT. This sequence encodes CAINQEGSPLHF.

The J gene is TRBJ2-1, the V gene TRBV6-5; weak D call: TRBD2 (7 bases). V lost 5 bases to trimming and J lost 6 bases, with 17 bases between them. The CDR3 contains 15 residues. Per germline, CDR1 MNHEY and CDR2 SVGAGI. CDR3 bases: TGTGCCAGCAGTACTGGGGGGGGCCGGATCAATGAGCAGTTCTTC. It is translated as CASSTGGGRINEQFF.

With regard to this clonotype: This sequence may be a read error, since a much larger clone differs from it by one base. The chain couples TRBV9 to TRBJ2-1; no reliable D call. In germline, CDR1 is SGDLS, CDR2 YYNGEE. The CDR3 is made up of 13 amino acids. The V gene lost 0 bases and the J gene lost 8 bases, with 9 bases spanning the gap. In DNA, the CDR3 is TGTGCCAGCAGCGTAGAGTTGCGGTATGAGCAGTTCTTC. Its translation is CASSVELRYEQFF.

This clonotype was recorded at least ten times. The chain recombines TRBV6-1 with TRBJ2-4, with 12 bases fitting TRBD2. The J segment lost 1 base and the V segment lost 3 bases, leaving 10 bases of the junction unmatched. Germline CDR1 MNHNS, CDR2 SASEGT. The CDR3 consists of 19 residues. This CDR3 reads CASSDWTVTSGRAKNIQYF. CDR3 bases: TGTGCCAGCAGTGATTGGACAGTAACTAGCGGGAGGGCCAAAAACATTCAGTACTTC.

In regard to this clonotype: It may be a read error: a sequence one base away is much more abundant. The chain is built from TRBV6-5 and TRBJ2-1, with a weak D call TRBD2 (5 bases). The CDR3 covers 13 residues. Per germline, CDR1 MNHEY and CDR2 SVGAGI. CDR3 coding DNA: TGTGCCAGCAGTTTCATTGCGGGTAATGCGCAGTTCTTC. Its protein product is CASSFIAGNAQFF.

The chain combines TRBV6-1 with TRBJ2-7; TRBD2 matches 10 bases. Trimming removed 6 bases from V and 7 bases from J; junction bases left unmatched: 18. Germline CDR1 and CDR2: MNHNS and SASEGT. CDR3 length: 17 amino acids. The CDR3 region is CASRLGGGAGGTREQYF. The CDR3 coding sequence is TGTGCCAGCAGATTGGGGGGGGGAGCGGGAGGGACGAGGGAGCAGTACTTC.

Turning to this clonotype: It may be a read error: a sequence one base away is much more abundant. This chain links TRBV5-1 with TRBJ2-1; 7 bases map to TRBD2. The CDR3 runs to 14 residues. The germline V gene encodes CDR1 SGHRS and CDR2 YFSETQ. CDR3 nucleotides: TGCGCCAGCAGCTTGCCTAGCGGCTACAGTGAGCAGTTCTTC. Translation: CASSLPSGYSEQFF.

This clonotype was recorded many times. The rearrangement joins TRBV20-1 to TRBJ2-1, with 8 bases that match TRBD2. The J segment lost 2 bases and the V segment lost 5 bases, leaving 8 bases of the junction unmatched. The germline V gene has CDR1 DFQATT and CDR2 SNEGSKA (reference sequence). The CDR3 runs 15 residues. The CDR3 loop is CSAELSGSPYNEQFF. The DNA for the CDR3 is TGCAGTGCTGAACTCAGCGGGAGTCCCTACAATGAGCAGTTCTTC.

As to this clonotype: Since a much larger clone is just one base distant, this may be a read error. V and J are TRBV11-3 and TRBJ2-1; D gene ambiguous. Germline CDR1 and CDR2: SGHNT and YENEEA. V was pared by 7 bases and J by 5 bases, with 12 bases between. CDR3 length equals 13 residues. Here the CDR3 reads CASNSGPHNEQFF. In DNA, the CDR3 is TGTGCCAGCAACTCCGGGCCACACAATGAGCAGTTCTTC.

The chain uses TRBV5-1 and TRBJ2-7, with D hard to call. The germline V gene has CDR1 SGHRS and CDR2 YFSETQ. Trimming shortened V by 2 bases and J by 2 bases, and 11 bases separated the two germline ends. The CDR3 loop spans 14 amino acids. CDR3 coding DNA: TGCGCCAGCAGCTTCCGAGACACCACCTACGAGCAGTACTTC. Translated: CASSFRDTTYEQYF.

J is TRBJ1-1 and V is TRBV19, with TRBD1 matching over 8 bases. Germline lookup yields CDR1 LNHDA and CDR2 SQIVND (reference sequence). Trimming at V came to 10 bases and at J to 2 bases, leaving 6 bases not matched to a gene. The length of the CDR3 is 13 residues. CDR3 nucleotide sequence: TGTGCCACTACGGACAGGGTTAACACTGAAGCTTTCTTT. It is translated as CATTDRVNTEAFF.

This rearrangement joins TRBV3-1 to TRBJ1-1, with 8 bases identical to TRBD1. Germline CDR1 LGHDT, CDR2 YNNKEL (reference sequence). V lost 2 bases and J lost 11; bases outside the gene matches: 10. CDR3 length: 14 amino acids. In nucleotides, the CDR3 is TGTGCCAGCAGCCAAATGAACACAGCAGGGGGCGCTTTCTTT. Translation: CASSQMNTAGGAFF.